Below, 22 T cell receptor beta chains from the same sample are listed, as sequenced in a study of T cells in localized non-small cell lung cancer. The table came from immunoSEQ multiplex PCR; TCRdb's copy has only in-frame clones and leaves some out. This table has 40,000 or so clones, about 86% appearing once. The specimen comprised peripheral blood, sampled before any cancer treatment. The receptor set was obtained from a man aged 40 to 70 with stage I lung adenocarcinoma.

This clone was counted between two and nine times. The chain employs TRBV10-3 and TRBJ1-1; D not resolved. The V and J ends lost 6 bases and 3 bases respectively, with 17 bases between them. The germline gives CDR1 ENHRY, CDR2 SYGVKD. The CDR3 spans 15 residues. The CDR3 spells CAIRGSPGEDTEAFF. In DNA, the CDR3 is TGTGCCATCAGGGGATCACCTGGGGAGGACACTGAAGCTTTCTTT.

The rearrangement joins TRBV28 to TRBJ1-1; 8 positions agree with TRBD1. The junction had 20 bases not matched to a gene; V was cut back by 5 bases and J by 6 bases. The V gene's germline CDR1 is MDHEN and CDR2 SYDVKM. The length of the CDR3 is 18 residues. The CDR3 nucleotides read TGTGCCAGCAGTACCGAACCGGAGGACAGGGTTAATTTGTCTGAAGCTTTCTTT. This codes for CASSTEPEDRVNLSEAFF.

As to this clone: One end of the junction fails to match germline, which may point to a read error. The rearrangement uses TRBV9 and TRBJ2-3; weak D call: TRBD2 (5 bases). The CDR3 totals 13 residues. Germline lookup yields CDR1 SGDLS and CDR2 YYNGEE. The CDR3 spells CASSVASGDTQYF. CDR3 sequence (DNA): TGTGCCAGCAGTGTAGCGAGCGGAGATACGCAGTATTTT.

The CDR3 nucleotides are TGCAGCGTCGAGTACTACGACCCTTCCGATGAGCAGTTCTTC. It yields the protein CSVEYYDPSDEQFF. The rearrangement uses TRBV29-1 and TRBJ2-1; D unresolved. Deletions cut 6 bases from V and 8 bases from J, with 20 bases between. Looked up from germline, CDR1 is SQVTM and CDR2 is ANQGSEA. The CDR3 length is 14 residues.

The chain employs TRBV19 and TRBJ2-1; D is ambiguous. Looked up from germline, CDR1 is LNHDA and CDR2 is SQIVND (reference sequence). Trimming removed 7 bases at V and 6 bases at J, with 10 bases between. The CDR3 consists of 12 residues. In DNA form, the CDR3 reads TGTGCCAGTAACCGGGCTGGCAATGAGCAGTTCTTC. Translated: CASNRAGNEQFF.

The count of this clone is one. The chain employs TRBV9 and TRBJ2-3; TRBD2 matches at 9 bases. This CDR3 has 15 amino acids. CDR1 and CDR2 (germline): SGDLS, YYNGEE. V shed 4 bases, J shed 2 bases, and the junction held 5 bases outside the gene matches. The CDR3 sequence: CASSLGLATTDTQYF. CDR3 coding DNA: TGTGCCAGCAGCCTAGGACTAGCGACCACAGATACGCAGTATTTT.

V is TRBV5-5 and J is TRBJ2-1; D is unresolved. Germline V gene lookup returns CDR1 SGHKS and CDR2 YYEKEE (reference sequence). The V gene lost 1 base and the J gene lost 1 base, with 6 bases spanning the gap. CDR3 length: 14 residues. The CDR3 nucleotides are TGTGCCAGCAGCTTGACCGGGTCCTACAATGAGCAGTTCTTC. This sequence encodes CASSLTGSYNEQFF.

This clone showed up just once. The same CDR3 arises from other DNA sequences in this sample as well. V usage is TRBV15 and J usage is TRBJ1-2; possibly TRBD1 for D (6 bases). The V gene lost 5 bases and the J gene lost 3 bases, with 7 bases spanning the gap. This CDR3 region has 12 residues. CDR1 is LNHNV, CDR2 YYDKDF, per germline (reference sequence). CDR3 amino acids: CATSGGDYGYTF. The CDR3 nucleotides are TGTGCCACCAGCGGGGGCGACTATGGCTACACCTTC.

Only a few counts were recorded for this clone. V gene TRBV7-9 combines with J gene TRBJ2-1; no clear D gene. Trimming shortened V by 5 bases and J by 9 bases, and 5 bases separated the two germline ends. The germline V gene has CDR1 SEHNR and CDR2 FQNEAQ (reference sequence). The CDR3 has 10 residues. The CDR3 region is CASSLFEQFF. CDR3 coding DNA: TGTGCCAGCAGCCTATTTGAGCAGTTCTTC.

The chain joins TRBV5-5 to TRBJ2-5; 9 positions match TRBD1. Germline assignment: CDR1 SGHKS and CDR2 YYEKEE (reference sequence). J gave up 1 base and V 4 bases, and 5 bases lay outside the gene matches. CDR3 length: 15 amino acids. The CDR3 DNA sequence: TGTGCCAGCAGCCCCATACAGGGGGCCCAAGAGACCCAGTACTTC. It specifies CASSPIQGAQETQYF.

The rearrangement uses TRBV27 and TRBJ2-3; weak D call: TRBD2 (5 bases). V was cut by 7 bases and J by 1 base, with 15 bases left in between. CDR1 and CDR2 from the germline V gene are MNHEY and SMNVEV (reference sequence). This CDR3 contains 15 residues. The CDR3 loop is CASIRRVWGTDTQYF. The CDR3 nucleotides read TGTGCCAGCATAAGGCGGGTTTGGGGCACAGATACGCAGTATTTT.

The gene calls are TRBV7-8 and TRBJ1-2; D not resolved. V gave up 1 base and J gave up 8 bases, with 11 bases separating them. The CDR3 has 13 residues. Germline loops: CDR1 SGHVS, CDR2 FQNEAQ. CDR3 protein: CASSLGPELGYTF. Written as DNA, the CDR3 is TGTGCCAGCAGCTTAGGGCCCGAACTGGGCTACACCTTC.

The chain has TRBV28 and TRBJ2-1, with 11 nucleotides matching TRBD1. Germline lookup yields CDR1 MDHEN and CDR2 SYDVKM. The CDR3 has 19 residues. Unmatched junction bases numbered 15, after V lost 5 bases and J lost 3 bases. The CDR3 DNA sequence: TGTGCCAGCAGTCGACCGGGACAGGGGGGTATTGGGTTCTACAATGAGCAGTTCTTC. Its protein product is CASSRPGQGGIGFYNEQFF.

The rearrangement joins TRBV7-8 to TRBJ1-1; 9 bases align to TRBD1. The V gene's germline CDR1 is SGHVS and CDR2 FQNEAQ. This CDR3 contains 15 residues. V was clipped by 1 base and J by 11 bases; unmatched bases: 11. CDR3 nucleotide sequence: TGTGCCAGCAGCTTAGAGGACAGGGGAGTTTTGTCGGCTTTCTTT. This codes for CASSLEDRGVLSAFF.

The rearrangement uses TRBV28 and TRBJ1-4, with a tentative D call TRBD1 (5 bases). CDR3 size: 16 residues. Germline values: CDR1 MDHEN, CDR2 SYDVKM. The germline V and J ends were trimmed by 6 bases and 8 bases, with 22 bases remaining between them. In DNA form, the CDR3 reads TGTGCCAGCAGCCCGTGGGGCGGGGACGCCATAGAAAAACTGTTTTTT. Translated: CASSPWGGDAIEKLFF.

V is TRBV15 and J is TRBJ2-1; D possibly corresponds to TRBD1 (5 bases). The germline V and J ends were trimmed by 3 bases and 6 bases, with 12 bases remaining between them. The CDR3 is made up of 14 amino acids. From germline, CDR1 is LNHNV and CDR2 YYDKDF (reference sequence). The CDR3 bases are TGTGCCACCAGCAGTCCACAGGTAACCAATGAGCAGTTCTTC. Residues: CATSSPQVTNEQFF. Full variable domain (rest looked up from reference TRBV15 and TRBJ2-1): DAMVIQNPRYQVTQFGKPVTLSCSQTLNHNVMYWYQQKSSQAPKLLFHYYDKDFNNEADTPDNFQSRRPNTSFCFLDIRSPGLGDTAMYLCATSSPQVTNEQFFGPGTRLTVL.

This rearrangement joins TRBV1 to TRBJ2-7; TRBD2, the table's D call, lacks a check against the DNA. TRBV1 is described as a pseudogene. The CDR3 loop spans 22 amino acids. The CDR3 protein is CTSSRSTEKGLAGRSFSYEQYF. CDR3 coding DNA: TGCACCAGCAGCCGATCGACAGAAAAAGGACTAGCGGGACGATCCTTCTCCTACGAGCAGTACTTC.

This clone was recorded only once. This sequence joins TRBV29-1 and TRBJ2-1, with D perhaps TRBD2 (5 bases). The CDR3 covers 11 residues. The germline CDR1 and CDR2 sequences are SQVTM and ANQGSEA. The V end lost 5 bases, the J end lost 8 bases, and 10 bases lay between the germline ends. As DNA, the CDR3 is TGCAGCGTTTCTAGCCTGGATGAGCAGTTCTTC. This sequence encodes CSVSSLDEQFF.

The rearrangement uses TRBV2 and TRBJ2-5, with 7 bases identical to TRBD2. CDR3 size: 15 residues. Unmatched junction bases numbered 11, after V lost 8 bases and J lost 2 bases. CDR1 and CDR2 from the germline V gene are SNHLY and FYNNEI. CDR3 DNA: TGTGCCAGCCGTCTGGGGGGGTTGTTACAAGAGACCCAGTACTTC. Amino acids: CASRLGGLLQETQYF.

The rearrangement uses TRBV6-4 and TRBJ2-2; no clear D gene. Germline assignment: CDR1 MRHNA and CDR2 SNTAGT. V was trimmed by 2 bases and J by 7 bases, leaving 8 bases between them. The CDR3 totals 13 residues. The CDR3 coding sequence is TGTGCCAGCAGTGACGCCGAGTACGGGGAGCTGTTTTTT. It codes for CASSDAEYGELFF.

The chain combines TRBV7-3 with TRBJ2-3, with 10 bases aligning to TRBD2. This CDR3 region has 16 residues. Looked up from germline, CDR1 is SGHTA and CDR2 is FQGTGA. V was clipped by 5 bases and J by 4 bases; unmatched bases: 9. CDR3 sequence: CASSPIGTSDADTQYF. DNA for the CDR3: TGTGCCAGCAGCCCAATAGGGACTAGCGACGCAGATACGCAGTATTTT.

J is TRBJ2-7 and V is TRBV7-9, with 12 bases fitting TRBD2. The V and J ends lost 5 bases and 3 bases, in that order; junction bases with no gene match: 5. This CDR3 region has 15 residues. CDR1 is SEHNR, CDR2 FQNEAQ, per germline (reference sequence). CDR3: CASSPLTSGSYEQYF. The DNA for the CDR3 is TGTGCCAGCAGCCCCTTGACTAGCGGGAGCTACGAGCAGTACTTC.